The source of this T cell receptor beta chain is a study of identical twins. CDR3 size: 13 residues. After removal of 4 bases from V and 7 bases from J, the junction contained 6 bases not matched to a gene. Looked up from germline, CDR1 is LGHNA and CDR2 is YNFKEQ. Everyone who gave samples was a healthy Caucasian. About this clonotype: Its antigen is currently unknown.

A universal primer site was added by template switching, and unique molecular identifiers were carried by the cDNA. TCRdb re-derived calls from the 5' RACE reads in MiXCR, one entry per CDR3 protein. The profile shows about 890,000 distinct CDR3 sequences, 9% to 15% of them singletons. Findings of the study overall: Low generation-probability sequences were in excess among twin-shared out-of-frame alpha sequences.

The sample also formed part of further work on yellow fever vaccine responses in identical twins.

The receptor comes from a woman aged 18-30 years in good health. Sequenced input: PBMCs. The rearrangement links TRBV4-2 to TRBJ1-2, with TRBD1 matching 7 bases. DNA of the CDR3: TGTGCCAGCAGCCGCGGGACAGAATTTGGCTACACCTTC. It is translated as CASSRGTEFGYTF.